This T cell receptor beta chain was recovered during a study of OX40 agonist ivuxolimab in advanced cancers. Study context: Allowance was made for prior anti-PD-1, anti-PD-L1 or anti-CTLA-4 therapy, and roughly 39% had some.

Clones were read by immunoSEQ multiplex PCR, and TCRdb kept only the in-frame ones, dropping some. The table includes tens of thousands of clones, roughly 80% detected once. To note about this clone: The antigen remains undetermined.

Autoimmune disease history or systemic immunosuppression excluded patients. The junction had 9 bases not matched to a gene; V was cut back by 0 bases and J by 4 bases. Germline CDR1 MGHRA, CDR2 YSYEKL. This CDR3 is built from 18 residues. Broader study findings: Some nonresponders likewise displayed low normalized T-cell clonal expansion. The study did not work out the antigen specificity of the expanded peripheral T cells.

This sample comprised CD4+ or CD8+ T cells sorted from blood, obtained in a trial of the OX40 agonist ivuxolimab. The sequence derives from an adult with an advanced solid tumor such as melanoma, head and neck, liver or kidney cancer. The rearrangement uses TRBV4-1 and TRBJ2-3, with 11 bases fitting TRBD2. Written as DNA, the CDR3 is TGCGCCAGCAGCCAAGATGGGGCTAGCGGGGGGAGGGCAGATACGCAGTATTTT. Translation: CASSQDGASGGRADTQYF.